This is a list of T cell receptor beta chains from one sample in a study of blood T cells in healthy people across ages. TCRdb redid the calling of the 5' RACE reads with MiXCR, one entry per CDR3 protein. Of over 600,000 distinct CDR3 sequences in the sample, approximately 53% were seen once. The sequenced sample consisted of blood. The receptor source for this set is a middle-aged man in good health. The conserved cysteine and the conserved F or W are not part of the CDR3 here.

v_gene	j_gene	CDR3aa
TRBV27	TRBJ1-4	ASRQGAANEKLF
TRBV20-1	TRBJ1-6	SARDLLSPLH
TRBV27	TRBJ2-1	ASSLTTSGGAGSEQF
TRBV7-2	TRBJ1-2	AIAPGQGSYGYT
TRBV20-1	TRBJ2-3	SATSGSRDTQY
TRBV12-3/TRBV12-4	TRBJ1-5	ASSLGQGIGNNQPQH
TRBV27	TRBJ2-3	ASSFKRTKTDSSTDTQY
TRBV7-2	TRBJ2-1	ASRGPPSGGAGYEQF
TRBV12-3/TRBV12-4	TRBJ1-5	ASSLSRTANQPQH
TRBV3-1	TRBJ1-2	ASSLRANYGCT
TRBV28	TRBJ2-1	AGRTGINEQF
TRBV27	TRBJ1-2	ASSPGQGFYGCT
TRBV27	TRBJ1-5	ASSLLGQGKYSNQPQH
TRBV7-2	TRBJ1-5	ASSFSALLGNQPQH
TRBV6-2/TRBV6-3	TRBJ1-2	ASSYSSRGRDYGYT
TRBV7-6	TRBJ2-3	ASNRAGTDTQY
TRBV20-1	TRBJ2-3	SARNPSGRLTDTQY
TRBV20-1	TRBJ2-3	SARDGGGLGTDTQY
TRBV15	TRBJ2-1	ATSGSGASSSYEQF
TRBV20-1	TRBJ2-5	SAGTGTARETQY
TRBV5-1	TRBJ1-1	ASSLTGAKNTEAF
TRBV20-1	TRBJ1-4	TATGQGLSLGEKLF
TRBV7-2	TRBJ2-7	ASSRNRQGLYEQY
TRBV4-1	TRBJ2-5	ASSQRSGTGQETQY
TRBV20-1	TRBJ1-5	RPRRGPRYSNQPQH
TRBV3-1	NA	ASSQVVASEQY
TRBV15	TRBJ1-1	ATSRSTGKSTEAF
TRBV29-1	TRBJ2-5	SVEESGGY
TRBV27	TRBJ2-7	ASSLFGPSSYEQY
TRBV20-1	TRBJ2-5	SANADGTQY
TRBV4-3	TRBJ1-2	ASSQYGQGANYGYT
TRBV12-3/TRBV12-4	TRBJ2-1	ASTSKTIPNEQF
TRBV10-3	TRBJ2-1	AISESRTSGRDSYNEQF
TRBV4-1	TRBJ2-3	ASSHPPTGETDTQY
TRBV5-5	TRBJ2-4	ASSRGQAAKNIQY
TRBV29-1	TRBJ1-1	SVGWGLNTEAF
TRBV12-3/TRBV12-4	TRBJ1-2	ASNPAGPTYGYT
TRBV25-1	TRBJ2-5	ASRRDGTETQY
TRBV6-5	TRBJ2-5	ASQGLAGIGETQY
TRBV9	TRBJ1-6	ASSERDRADSPLH
TRBV12-3/TRBV12-4	TRBJ1-1	ASIFSRGGAF
TRBV14	TRBJ2-3	ASSQGPGRSTDTQY
TRBV9	TRBJ2-7	ASSVGTSGPYEQY
TRBV5-1	TRBJ1-2	ASSLGTAYGYT
TRBV6-1	TRBJ2-5	ASSEWRGRETQY
TRBV7-9	TRBJ2-3	ASSLITGGQGNTDTQY
TRBV6-5	TRBJ2-1	ASSSGSGGISEQF
TRBV27	TRBJ1-5	ASSFKAINQPQH
TRBV27	TRBJ2-1	ASSFNRQINEQF
TRBV20-1	TRBJ1-5	SALYGANQPQH
TRBV28	TRBJ2-6	ASSHDYRTGANVLT